Each of the 27 T cell receptor beta chains below was sequenced from the same sample in a study of blood T cell repertoires in COVID-19. Here immunoSEQ multiplex PCR was the method, and the copy in TCRdb shows in-frame clones only, minus some. The sample yields 350,000 to 400,000 clones, around 90% seen once. The specimen was peripheral blood. The source is a man between 18 and 29 years old with active or convalescent COVID-19.

The rearrangement uses TRBV2 and TRBJ1-3; 8 bases fit TRBD1. Per germline, CDR1 SNHLY and CDR2 FYNNEI. The CDR3 is 15 residues long. J lost 4 bases, V lost 2 bases, and 4 bases had no gene match. For the CDR3, the DNA is TGTGCCAGCAGTGAACAGGGGGCGTTCGGAAACACCATATATTTT. Protein: CASSEQGAFGNTIYF.

This chain links TRBV4-2 with TRBJ1-3; no reliable D call. The germline gives CDR1 LGHNA, CDR2 YNFKEQ. This CDR3 has 16 amino acids. Trimming took 1 base from V and 0 from J, leaving 10 bases between them. CDR3 region: CASSQVSTHSGNTIYF. The DNA for the CDR3 is TGTGCCAGCAGCCAAGTGTCAACTCACTCTGGAAACACCATATATTTT.

The CDR3 reads CAGQGYTYEQYF. As DNA, the CDR3 is TGTGCCGGACAGGGATACACCTACGAGCAGTACTTC. The V and J genes are TRBV7-9 and TRBJ2-7; 8 bases are a match to TRBD1. Trimming took 11 bases from V and 2 from J; bases not matched to a gene: 5. The V gene's germline CDR1 is SEHNR and CDR2 FQNEAQ (reference sequence). There are 12 residues in the CDR3. The entire variable domain, with the rest obtained from reference TRBV7-9 and TRBJ2-7, is as follows: DTGVSQNPRHKITKRGQNVTFRCDPISEHNRLYWYRQTLGQGPEFLTYFQNEAQLEKSRLLSDRFSAERPKGSFSTLEIQRTEQGDSAMYLCAGQGYTYEQYFGPGTRLTVT.

This chain links TRBV2 with TRBJ2-7, with D possibly matching TRBD1 (6 bases). The V gene's germline CDR1 is SNHLY and CDR2 FYNNEI. Between the trimmed V and J ends, which lost 5 bases and 4 bases, there was a span of 9 bases. This CDR3 comprises 12 residues. CDR3 region: CASSYRVYEQYF. The CDR3, as DNA: TGTGCCAGCAGTTACAGGGTTTACGAGCAGTACTTC.

The chain recombines TRBV7-3 with TRBJ2-1; 8 nucleotides agree with TRBD2. Trimming at V came to 4 bases and at J to 0 bases, leaving 11 bases not matched to a gene. Germline values: CDR1 SGHTA, CDR2 FQGTGA. This CDR3 region has 18 residues. The CDR3 reads CASSYGVAGKSSYNEQFF. As DNA, the CDR3 is TGTGCCAGCAGCTACGGAGTAGCGGGGAAAAGCTCCTACAATGAGCAGTTCTTC.

The chain joins TRBV6-2 or TRBV6-3 to TRBJ2-1; D not resolved. Germline V gene data show CDR1 as MNHEY and CDR2 as SVGEGT. This CDR3 has 16 residues. Between the trimmed V and J ends, which lost 0 bases and 0 bases, there was a span of 9 bases. The chain's CDR3 is CASSYSRSRSYNEQFF. The CDR3, as DNA: TGTGCCAGCAGTTACTCGAGGAGCCGCTCCTACAATGAGCAGTTCTTC.

The chain carries TRBV14 and TRBJ2-7; no firm D call. The ends were cut back, 6 bases at V and 5 bases at J, with 14 bases in the middle. The CDR3 loop spans 13 amino acids. Germline CDR1 is SGHDN and CDR2 is FVKESK. CDR3 DNA sequence: TGTGCCAGCAGGAGGCTGGGTACTGACGAGCAGTACTTC. It yields the protein CASRRLGTDEQYF. The full variable domain, its missing parts supplied by reference TRBV14 and TRBJ2-7, is EAGVTQFPSHSVIEKGQTVTLRCDPISGHDNLYWYRRVMGKEIKFLLHFVKESKQDESGMPNNRFLAERTGGTYSTLKVQPAELEDSGVYFCASRRLGTDEQYFGPGTRLTVT.

This clone came up once. The chain carries TRBV5-8 and TRBJ1-5; D ambiguous. V was shortened by 4 bases and J by 2 bases, with 16 bases between the two germline ends. The CDR3 is 16 amino acids. CDR1 and CDR2 from the germline V gene are SGHTS and YDEGEE. In DNA form, the CDR3 reads TGTGCCAGCAGCCCTCGGGAAGGTCAGGGCAATCAGCCCCAGCATTTT. Its translation is CASSPREGQGNQPQHF.

This clone came up a few times. The chain couples TRBV9 to TRBJ2-7, with 8 bases fitting TRBD1. J lost 0 bases, V lost 2 bases, and 4 bases had no gene match. This CDR3 is built from 15 residues. Germline V CDR1 and CDR2: SGDLS, YYNGEE. The CDR3 region is CASSVGTGLSYEQYF. DNA for the CDR3: TGTGCCAGCAGCGTGGGGACAGGCCTCTCCTACGAGCAGTACTTC.

The chain uses TRBV29-1 and TRBJ1-2; no clear D. Germline V gene data show CDR1 as SQVTM and CDR2 as ANQGSEA. Deletions cut 4 bases from V and 5 bases from J, with 17 bases between. The CDR3 is 14 residues long. The CDR3 coding sequence is TGCAGCGTTGTCAGCGACTTACGCTCGTATGGCTACACCTTC. Translation: CSVVSDLRSYGYTF.

The gene calls are TRBV30 and TRBJ1-1, with D possibly matching TRBD1 (5 bases). V lost 3 bases and J 1 base, leaving 9 bases between the germline ends. CDR3 length: 13 residues. Germline loops: CDR1 GTSNPN, CDR2 SVGIG (reference sequence). The CDR3, as DNA: TGTGCCTGGAGCCTCGGACAGAACACTGAAGCTTTCTTT. As protein: CAWSLGQNTEAFF.

This rearrangement joins TRBV6-5 to TRBJ1-5, with no clear D. The CDR3 contains 14 residues. V was trimmed by 6 bases and J by 3 bases, leaving 12 bases between them. CDR1 MNHEY and CDR2 SVGAGI come from the germline V gene. CDR3 sequence: CASSDQVTNQPQHF. DNA for the CDR3: TGTGCCAGCAGCGACCAGGTTACCAATCAGCCCCAGCATTTT.

The CDR3 sequence is CASRKDGNEQYF. DNA for the CDR3: TGTGCCAGCAGGAAGGACGGGAACGAGCAGTACTTC. This chain joins TRBV11-2 and TRBJ2-7; TRBD2 is a possible D gene (5 bases). The CDR3 length is 12 residues. V shed 6 bases and J shed 5 bases, with 11 bases lying between them. Germline-derived CDR1 and CDR2 are SGHAT and FQNNGV.

The gene calls are TRBV19 and TRBJ1-2; TRBD1 matches at 10 bases. The V gene's germline CDR1 is LNHDA and CDR2 SQIVND (reference sequence). The CDR3 has 16 residues. The V gene end was trimmed by 3 bases and the J gene end by 4 bases; junction bases not matched to a gene: 8. The CDR3 DNA sequence: TGTGCCAGTAGTATTTTGGGGACAGGGGTCCCCTATGGCTACACCTTC. Translating it yields CASSILGTGVPYGYTF. The full variable domain, its missing parts supplied by reference TRBV19 and TRBJ1-2, is DGGITQSPKYLFRKEGQNVTLSCEQNLNHDAMYWYRQDPGQGLRLIYYSQIVNDFQKGDIAEGYSVSREKKESFPLTVTSAQKNPTAFYLCASSILGTGVPYGYTFGSGTRLTVV.

J is TRBJ2-3 and V is TRBV4-2; a possible D gene is TRBD1 (6 bases). The CDR3 sequence is 15 residues long. Germline V gene sequence: CDR1 LGHNA, CDR2 YNFKEQ. V was pared by 0 bases and J by 4 bases, with 11 bases between. The CDR3 here is CASSQEWTVADTQYF. In nucleotides, the CDR3 is TGTGCCAGCAGCCAAGAATGGACAGTCGCAGATACGCAGTATTTT.

This chain links TRBV10-3 with TRBJ1-1; the D gene is possibly TRBD1 (6 bases). The ends were cut back, 5 bases at V and 6 bases at J, with 13 bases in the middle. Germline V gene sequence: CDR1 ENHRY, CDR2 SYGVKD. This CDR3 has 13 amino acids. CDR3 region: CAISSEGVPEAFF. The CDR3 DNA reads as TGTGCCATCAGTTCTGAGGGGGTCCCTGAAGCTTTCTTT.

CDR3 protein: CASIVSGKGEQYF. The CDR3 DNA reads as TGTGCCAGCATAGTCTCAGGGAAGGGGGAGCAGTACTTC. The V call is TRBV2, the J call TRBJ2-7; perhaps TRBD1 as D (5 bases). V was trimmed by 7 bases and J by 7 bases, leaving 17 bases between them. The CDR3 runs 13 residues. The V gene's germline CDR1 is SNHLY and CDR2 FYNNEI.

This clone appeared a single time. This sequence joins TRBV14 and TRBJ1-1; D is possibly TRBD1 (6 bases). CDR1 and CDR2 from the germline V gene are SGHDN and FVKESK. The V end was cut by 2 bases, the J end by 4 bases, with 17 bases between. CDR3 length equals 16 residues. DNA of the CDR3: TGTGCCAGCAGCCAAAGGGGCAGGGGCGCTGGCACTGAAGCTTTCTTT. Its translation: CASSQRGRGAGTEAFF.

The chain uses TRBV5-1 and TRBJ1-1, with 7 bases aligning to TRBD1. This CDR3 comprises 14 residues. From germline, CDR1 is SGHRS and CDR2 YFSETQ. With V trimmed by 4 bases and J by 4 bases, 7 bases remained unmatched. The CDR3 DNA sequence: TGCGCCAGCAGCCCGGGACAGATTATCACTGAAGCTTTCTTT. Encoded protein: CASSPGQIITEAFF.

The V and J genes are TRBV5-1 and TRBJ2-3; D remains unclear. The germline CDR1 and CDR2 sequences are SGHRS and YFSETQ. Trimming cost V 1 base and J 2 bases, with 8 bases left between them. The CDR3 contains 14 residues. The chain's CDR3 is CASSLLSDTDTQYF. In DNA, the CDR3 is TGCGCCAGCAGCTTGCTGTCAGACACAGATACGCAGTATTTT.

The chain recombines TRBV19 with TRBJ1-6; the D gene is possibly TRBD1 (5 bases). V lost 5 bases, J lost 13 bases, and 21 bases lay in between. The CDR3 totals 15 residues. The germline V gene has CDR1 LNHDA and CDR2 SQIVND (reference sequence). The CDR3 loop reads CASSESPTGRSPLHF. The CDR3 coding sequence is TGTGCCAGTAGTGAGAGCCCAACAGGCCGTTCCCCCCTCCACTTT.

The V and J genes are TRBV27 and TRBJ2-1; no clear D gene. Germline assignment: CDR1 MNHEY and CDR2 SMNVEV (reference sequence). V was trimmed by 4 bases and J by 3 bases, leaving 10 bases between them. The CDR3 sequence is 14 residues long. Here the CDR3 DNA reads TGTGCCAGCAGTTCAGGCTTAAACTACAATGAGCAGTTCTTC. Protein product: CASSSGLNYNEQFF.

The V gene is TRBV6-5, the J gene TRBJ1-3; D is perhaps TRBD1 (5 bases). The germline V gene has CDR1 MNHEY and CDR2 SVGAGI. This CDR3 is built from 14 residues. Trimming removed 6 bases at V and 4 bases at J, with 13 bases between. CDR3 DNA: TGTGCCAGCAGACCCCCGGGGGAAGGAAACACCATATATTTT. It encodes CASRPPGEGNTIYF.

This chain connects TRBV20-1 to TRBJ1-2; D is undetermined. Trimming stripped 3 bases from V and 4 bases from J, with 12 bases between. This CDR3 contains 13 residues. The germline gives CDR1 DFQATT, CDR2 SNEGSKA (reference sequence). CDR3: CSASYFEGYGYTF. The CDR3 DNA follows: TGCAGTGCTAGTTACTTCGAGGGCTATGGCTACACCTTC.

The genes are TRBV21-1 and TRBJ1-6. TRBV21-1 is marked as a pseudogene. This CDR3 has 17 residues. The CDR3 region is CASSKLLMKGGNSPLHF. As DNA, the CDR3 is TGTGCCAGCAGCAAATTGCTGATGAAGGGGGGGAATTCACCCCTCCACTTT.

This clone was observed a few times. The chain employs TRBV7-2 and TRBJ1-5; 7 nucleotides match TRBD1. The CDR3 length is 15 residues. From germline, CDR1 is SGHTA and CDR2 FQGNSA. J was trimmed by 2 bases and V by 8 bases; bases with no gene match: 9. CDR3 region: CASGTGVFGNQPQHF. CDR3 nucleotide sequence: TGTGCCAGCGGAACAGGGGTATTCGGCAATCAGCCCCAGCATTTT.

There are a few counts of this clone. J is TRBJ1-6 and V is TRBV7-3; the match to TRBD1 covers 10 bases. V lost 5 bases and J lost 10; bases outside the gene matches: 11. The CDR3 is made up of 16 amino acids. Germline loops: CDR1 SGHTA, CDR2 FQGTGA. The CDR3 spells CASSPTGDRGRSPLHF. The CDR3 DNA reads as TGTGCCAGCAGCCCAACGGGGGACAGGGGAAGATCACCCCTCCACTTT.